This T cell receptor (beta chain) was documented in a study of vaccination and CD4 T cells after COVID-19. Across the whole study: Control cultures used a CEFX viral epitope pool, an HIV-1 Nef peptide pool, or no peptide.

Sequencing of DNA taken from cultured CD4+ T cells relied on the Oncomine TCR Beta short-read assay. In this case, cultured CD4+ T cells provided the extracted genomic DNA. MiXCR, run by TCRdb on the PCR reads, gives a single entry per CDR3 protein. Counted here are fewer than 20,000 distinct CDR3 sequences, around 74% occurring once; the ten biggest clones make up 8.5% to 10%. As to treatment: roughly 11-day PBMC culture with coronavirus spike peptide pools or control peptides (ViraFEST assay). Antigen-specific T cells were expanded with peptide pools by ViraFEST, and TCRs were then sequenced. It was after less than eleven days of culture that CD4+ T cells were isolated by negative selection. This clonotype was picked up one time. Its matching antigen is unknown. The origin of this receptor is a human donor who received a COVID-19 vaccine. The source material was CD4+ T cells from blood, cultured in vitro, sampled after SARS-CoV-2 vaccination.

This chain's CDR3 is CASSQGDVSNQPQHF. CDR3 in DNA: TGCGCCAGCAGCCAAGGAGACGTTAGCAATCAGCCCCAGCATTTT. This rearrangement joins TRBV4-1 to TRBJ1-5; D unclear. Germline CDR1 reads MGHRA; CDR2 reads YSYEKL. The CDR3 is 15 residues long. The V gene lost 1 base and the J gene lost 0 bases, with 7 bases spanning the gap.